A selection of T cell receptor beta chains follows, all from one sample in a study of shared clonotypes between healthy human individuals. The data were produced by immunoSEQ multiplex PCR, yet TCRdb's version contains in-frame clones alone and is incomplete. The sample has roughly 520,000 clones; roughly 95% are singletons. The source material was naive CD4+ T cells sorted from blood. These TCRs come from a woman aged 25 to 39 in good health. Each CDR3 is given with its conserved first and last residue. D genes are given only for firm matches. The size of a clone is reported for some rows only, either as once, few or many, or as a class for expanded clones.

D	V	size	J	CDR3	DNA
TRBD2	TRBV2	.	TRBJ2-5	CASRGSGETQYF	TGTGCCAGCAGAGGTAGCGGGGAGACCCAGTACTTC
.	TRBV28	.	TRBJ1-4	CASSYSGAATNEKLFF	TGTGCCAGCAGTTATTCAGGGGCAGCAACTAATGAAAAACTGTTTTTT
TRBD1	TRBV5-1	.	TRBJ2-7	CASSRGTGAYEQYF	TGCGCCAGCAGCCGCGGGACAGGGGCCTACGAGCAGTACTTC
TRBD2	TRBV11-2	.	TRBJ2-3	CASSFGASGSPDTQYF	TGTGCCAGCAGTTTCGGGGCTAGCGGGAGTCCAGATACGCAGTATTTT
TRBD2	TRBV2	once	TRBJ2-2	CASSRSGLAGALNTGELFF	TGTGCCAGCAGTCGATCAGGACTAGCGGGAGCCCTGAACACCGGGGAGCTGTTTTTT
TRBD1	TRBV19	.	TRBJ1-1	CASSTTGANTEAFF	TGTGCCAGTAGTACAACAGGGGCAAACACTGAAGCTTTCTTT
.	TRBV7-8	.	TRBJ1-1	CASSPPDSSNTEAFF	TGTGCCAGCAGCCCCCCGGACTCTTCGAACACTGAAGCTTTCTTT
TRBD2	TRBV7-2	.	TRBJ2-1	CASSFSLAGNEQFF	TGTGCCAGCAGCTTTTCGCTAGCGGGGAATGAGCAGTTCTTC
.	TRBV28	.	TRBJ1-1	CASSLIQMNTEAFF	TGTGCCAGCAGTTTAATACAAATGAACACTGAAGCTTTCTTT
TRBD1	TRBV11-2	.	TRBJ1-3	CASSLAAGTGGRNTIYF	TGTGCCAGCAGCTTAGCGGCCGGGACAGGCGGGAGAAACACCATATATTTT
.	TRBV6-1	once	TRBJ1-1	CASSGPGELNTEAFF	TGTGCCAGCAGTGGGCCAGGGGAATTGAACACTGAAGCTTTCTTT
.	TRBV11-2	.	TRBJ2-5	CASSFRGVGTQYF	TGTGCCAGCAGCTTCAGGGGGGTAGGGACCCAGTACTTC
.	TRBV15	.	TRBJ2-5	CATSYSRGWQETQYF	TGTGCCACCAGCTACTCGCGAGGGTGGCAAGAGACCCAGTACTTC
.	TRBV6-5	.	TRBJ2-7	CASSYAQTTYEQYF	TGTGCCAGCAGTTACGCCCAGACAACCTACGAGCAGTACTTC
.	TRBV10-3	.	TRBJ1-2	CAISTAGQGSYGYTF	TGTGCCATCAGTACCGCGGGACAAGGCAGCTATGGCTACACCTTC
.	TRBV29-1	.	TRBJ1-2	CSVEEGATF	TGCAGCGTTGAAGAGGGGGCAACCTTC
TRBD1	TRBV28	.	TRBJ1-6	CASSFDRGGSPLHF	TGTGCCAGCAGTTTCGACAGGGGCGGTTCACCCCTCCACTTT
TRBD1	TRBV29-1	.	TRBJ1-1	CSETGGATEAFF	TGCAGCGAGACAGGGGGCGCGACTGAAGCTTTCTTT
.	TRBV28	.	TRBJ1-5	CASSLGGGSGQPQHF	TGTGCCAGCAGTTTAGGAGGGGGATCTGGTCAGCCCCAGCATTTT
.	TRBV7-6	.	TRBJ2-5	CASSLVGETQYF	TGTGCCAGCAGCTTAGTGGGAGAGACCCAGTACTTC
.	TRBV28	.	TRBJ1-1	CASSLLRQLNTEAFF	TGTGCCAGCAGTTTACTTCGACAGCTGAACACTGAAGCTTTCTTT
.	TRBV28	.	TRBJ2-7	CASSSRYEQYF	TGTGCCAGCAGTTCCAGATACGAGCAGTACTTC
.	TRBV27	.	TRBJ2-7	CASSFKRTSYEQYF	TGTGCCAGCAGTTTTAAGCGGACCTCCTACGAGCAGTACTTC
.	TRBV7-9	.	TRBJ1-2	CASSYLGYTF	TGTGCCAGCAGCTACCTTGGCTACACCTTC
.	TRBV7-9	.	TRBJ1-1	CASSDTYRDDSTEAFF	TGTGCCAGCAGCGATACCTACAGGGATGATAGCACTGAAGCTTTCTTT
.	TRBV5-4	once	TRBJ1-1	CASSLFSQANTEAFF	TGTGCCAGCAGCTTGTTTTCACAGGCCAACACTGAAGCTTTCTTT
.	TRBV11-2	.	TRBJ2-7	CASSPDIQGRGQYF	TGTGCCAGCAGCCCAGACATACAGGGAAGAGGGCAGTACTTC
.	TRBV7-9	.	TRBJ2-1	CASSSDLTGYNEQFF	TGTGCCAGCAGCTCAGACCTAACAGGGTACAATGAGCAGTTCTTC
.	TRBV19	.	TRBJ1-1	CASSIETATEAFF	TGTGCCAGTAGTATAGAAACAGCTACTGAAGCTTTCTTT
.	TRBV30	.	TRBJ2-1	CAWNPGDYNEQFF	TGTGCCTGGAATCCGGGGGATTACAATGAGCAGTTCTTC
.	TRBV27	.	TRBJ2-7	CASSPNSYEQYF	TGTGCCAGCAGTCCGAACAGCTACGAGCAGTACTTC
TRBD1	TRBV19	.	TRBJ1-3	CASSDRQGDFGNTIYF	TGTGCCAGTAGTGATCGACAGGGGGATTTTGGAAACACCATATATTTT
TRBD1	TRBV2	.	TRBJ1-5	CASRRVGTGFVGPNSNQPQHF	TGTGCCAGCAGGCGCGTCGGGACAGGGTTTGTCGGCCCAAATAGCAATCAGCCCCAGCATTTT
TRBD1	TRBV9	.	TRBJ1-4	CASSERQGTTNEKLFF	TGTGCCAGCAGCGAGAGACAGGGGACAACTAATGAAAAACTGTTTTTT
TRBD2	TRBV25-1	.	TRBJ2-1	CASSEGLRRNEQFF	TGTGCCAGCAGTGAGGGACTAAGGCGCAATGAGCAGTTCTTC
.	TRBV2	.	TRBJ2-6	CASRSDISGANVLTF	TGTGCCAGCAGGTCCGACATCTCTGGGGCCAACGTCCTGACTTTC
TRBD2	TRBV4-1	once	TRBJ2-3	CASSQETTTRLAGRTDTQYF	TGCGCCAGCAGCCAAGAGACGACAACTAGACTAGCGGGGCGCACAGATACGCAGTATTTT
.	TRBV6-6	.	TRBJ1-5	CASSPRGAGNQPQHF	TGTGCCAGCTCTCCCCGGGGGGCCGGCAATCAGCCCCAGCATTTT
TRBD2	TRBV28	.	TRBJ2-1	CASSLFFLREGSNEQFF	TGTGCCAGCAGTTTATTTTTCTTGAGGGAGGGCTCTAATGAGCAGTTCTTC
.	TRBV7-8	.	TRBJ2-7	CASSLVTGLYEQYF	TGTGCCAGCAGCTTGGTAACAGGGTTATACGAGCAGTACTTC
.	TRBV21-1	.	TRBJ2-7	CASSENPGLAGGTYEQYF	TGTGCCAGCAGCGAAAACCCGGGACTAGCGGGAGGAACCTACGAGCAGTACTTC
TRBD2	TRBV6-1	once	TRBJ2-3	CASRASGTTDTQYF	TGTGCCAGCAGGGCTAGCGGGACGACAGATACGCAGTATTTT
.	TRBV4-1	.	TRBJ1-2	CASSQAKKTVLGSNYGYTF	TGCGCCAGCAGCCAAGCGAAAAAGACAGTCCTCGGGAGTAACTATGGCTACACCTTC
.	TRBV4-2	.	TRBJ2-7	CASSQMDPPYEQYF	TGTGCCAGCAGCCAAATGGACCCGCCCTACGAGCAGTACTTC
TRBD1	TRBV11-2	.	TRBJ1-1	CASSWDRDRNTEAFF	TGTGCCAGCAGCTGGGACCGGGACAGGAACACTGAAGCTTTCTTT
.	TRBV6-5	.	TRBJ1-1	CASRMNTEAFF	TGTGCCAGCAGGATGAACACTGAAGCTTTCTTT
TRBD2	TRBV11-2	.	TRBJ2-2	CASTSLKRLAGASTGELFF	TGTGCCAGCACCTCTCTCAAGAGGTTGGCGGGAGCGAGCACCGGGGAGCTGTTTTTT
TRBD2	TRBV7-2	once	TRBJ2-1	CASSLGPTSHAYNEQFF	TGTGCCAGCAGCTTAGGGCCGACTAGCCATGCGTACAATGAGCAGTTCTTC
.	TRBV28	.	TRBJ2-5	CASTSQETQYF	TGTGCCAGCACTTCCCAGGAGACCCAGTACTTC
.	TRBV7-6	.	TRBJ2-7	CASSLSYEQYF	TGTGCCAGCAGCCTGAGCTACGAGCAGTACTTC
.	TRBV5-1	.	TRBJ2-3	CASSLISDTQYF	TGCGCCAGCAGCCTAATATCAGATACGCAGTATTTT
TRBD1	TRBV2	.	TRBJ1-1	CASSWDRVNTEAFF	TGTGCCAGCAGTTGGGACAGGGTAAACACTGAAGCTTTCTTT
TRBD2	TRBV4-1	.	TRBJ2-7	CASSRTGTSGIYEQYF	TGCGCCAGCAGCCGGACCGGGACTAGCGGGATCTACGAGCAGTACTTC